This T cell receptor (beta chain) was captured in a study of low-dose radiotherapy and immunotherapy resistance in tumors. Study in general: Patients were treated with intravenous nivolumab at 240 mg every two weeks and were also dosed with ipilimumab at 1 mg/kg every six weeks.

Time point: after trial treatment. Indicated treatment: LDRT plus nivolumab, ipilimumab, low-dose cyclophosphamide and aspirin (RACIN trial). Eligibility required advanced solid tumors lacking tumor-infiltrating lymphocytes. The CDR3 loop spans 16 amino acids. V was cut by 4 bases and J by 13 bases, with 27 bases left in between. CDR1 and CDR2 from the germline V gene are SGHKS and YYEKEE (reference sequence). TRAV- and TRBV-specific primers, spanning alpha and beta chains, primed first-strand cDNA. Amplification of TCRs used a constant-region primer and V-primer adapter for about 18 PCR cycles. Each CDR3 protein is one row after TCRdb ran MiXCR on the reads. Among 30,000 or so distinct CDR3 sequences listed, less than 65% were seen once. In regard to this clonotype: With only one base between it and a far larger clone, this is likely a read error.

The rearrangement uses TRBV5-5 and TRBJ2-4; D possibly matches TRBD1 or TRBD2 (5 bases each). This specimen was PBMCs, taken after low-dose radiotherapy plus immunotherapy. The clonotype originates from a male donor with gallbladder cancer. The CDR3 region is CASSEGADFSYNEQYF. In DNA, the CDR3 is TGTGCCAGCAGCGAAGGGGCGGACTTCTCCTACAATGAGCAGTACTTC.